The entry below describes one TCR beta chain. These data belong to a study of control samples from healthy donors and cancer patients. The table came from immunoSEQ multiplex PCR; TCRdb's copy has only in-frame clones and leaves some out. The profile shows about 190,000 clones, 90% to 95% of them singletons. The germline V gene encodes CDR1 SNHLY and CDR2 FYNNEI. V gave up 2 bases and J gave up 5 bases, with 7 bases separating them. This CDR3 is 13 amino acids long. This sequence originates from a man aged 30 to 39 in good health. The V and J genes are TRBV2 and TRBJ1-3; D uncertain. The sequenced sample consisted of blood. The CDR3 sequence is CASSEPNRNTIYF. The CDR3 DNA is TGTGCCAGCAGTGAACCAAACCGAAACACCATATATTTT.